One and the same sample provided the 32 T cell receptor beta chains below, sequenced in a study of T cells in Graves' hyperthyroidism and ophthalmopathy. The CDR3 regions of TCR beta were amplified from RNA transcripts. In the first-round RT-PCR of the TCR CDR3, the HTBI primer set was used. TCRdb called the multiplex PCR reads again in MiXCR, with one record for every CDR3 protein. This sample has under 350,000 distinct CDR3 sequences; 15% to 20% occur once, and the top ten carry roughly 50%. The specimen sequenced was blood. The receptors come from a woman between 55 and 75 years old with Graves' ophthalmopathy.

The sample holds a few counts of this clonotype. In DNA, the CDR3 is TGCGCCAGCAGCCAAGATCCAAGCTCCTACGAGCAGTACTTC. It is translated as CASSQDPSSYEQYF. The V call is TRBV4-3, the J call TRBJ2-7; D call uncertain. The CDR3 runs to 14 residues. The ends were cut back, 0 bases at V and 0 bases at J, with 6 bases in the middle. CDR1 LGHNA and CDR2 YSLEER come from the germline V gene.

In this sample, this clonotype turned up many times. The chain couples TRBV28 to TRBJ2-7, with TRBD2 matching 12 bases. Looked up from germline, CDR1 is MDHEN and CDR2 is SYDVKM. Trimming took 0 bases from V and 3 from J; bases not matched to a gene: 12. This CDR3 has 19 amino acids. The CDR3 nucleotides are TGTGCCAGCAGTTTATGCATAGGACGGACTAGCGGGAATTTCTACGAGCAGTACTTC. Protein: CASSLCIGRTSGNFYEQYF. Together with reference TRBV28 and TRBJ2-7, the CDR3 gives the full variable domain: DVKVTQSSRYLVKRTGEKVFLECVQDMDHENMFWYRQDPGLGLRLIYFSYDVKMKEKGDIPEGYSVSREKKERFSLILESASTNQTSMYLCASSLCIGRTSGNFYEQYFGPGTRLTVT.

The chain couples TRBV9 to TRBJ1-2; no clear D. The CDR3 has 14 residues. Per germline, CDR1 SGDLS and CDR2 YYNGEE. Trimming removed 2 bases at V and 0 bases at J, with 8 bases between. CDR3 in amino acids: CASSVQASNYGYTF. In DNA form, the CDR3 reads TGTGCCAGCAGCGTTCAAGCGTCTAACTATGGCTACACCTTC.

This clonotype showed up many times. This chain connects TRBV24-1 to TRBJ2-5, with D unclear. CDR1 KGHDR and CDR2 SFDVKD come from the germline V gene. The CDR3 sequence is 17 residues long. V lost 0 bases to trimming and J lost 0 bases, with 13 bases between them. The CDR3 loop reads CATSDLRFYRDQETQYF. CDR3 nucleotide sequence: TGTGCCACCAGTGATTTGCGATTTTACCGGGACCAAGAGACCCAGTACTTC.

This clonotype was detected only a few times. The rearrangement links TRBV12-3 or TRBV12-4 to TRBJ2-2; TRBD2 aligns across 8 bases. V was clipped by 10 bases and J by 6 bases; unmatched bases: 10. CDR3 size: 14 residues. The CDR3 DNA reads TGTGCCACCGGGGGACTAGAAGTGTCCGGGGAGCTGTTTTTT. Amino acid sequence: CATGGLEVSGELFF.

There are many counts of this clonotype. The chain recombines TRBV12-3 or TRBV12-4 with TRBJ1-1; D unresolved. The CDR3 consists of 12 residues. Trimming took off 6 bases at V and 9 bases at J, with 14 bases between the two ends. The CDR3 is CASRNKLPQAFF. DNA for the CDR3: TGTGCCAGCAGGAATAAACTTCCCCAAGCTTTCTTT.

This clonotype showed up many times. The chain links TRBV18 to TRBJ2-3, with TRBD1 matching 7 bases. The germline V gene has CDR1 KGHSH and CDR2 LQKENI. Trimming at V came to 0 bases and at J to 2 bases, leaving 2 bases not matched to a gene. CDR3 length: 15 amino acids. CDR3: CASSPPGQNTDTQYF. Here the CDR3 DNA reads TGTGCCAGCTCACCACCGGGACAGAACACAGATACGCAGTATTTT.

This clonotype was counted at least ten times. The chain links TRBV7-8 to TRBJ1-6, with unresolved D. The germline CDR1 and CDR2 sequences are SGHVS and FQNEAQ. V shed 1 base and J shed 7 bases, with 5 bases lying between them. The CDR3 is made up of 13 amino acids. The CDR3 protein is CASSLDRNSPLHF. The CDR3 bases are TGTGCCAGCAGCTTAGACAGAAATTCACCCCTCCACTTT.

This clonotype has at least ten counts. The chain employs TRBV5-8 and TRBJ2-3, with D possibly TRBD2 on 5 matching bases. This CDR3 is 16 amino acids long. Germline assignment: CDR1 SGHTS and CDR2 YDEGEE. Trimming removed 0 bases from V and 1 base from J, with 12 bases in between. The CDR3 sequence: CASSLEGRTRTDTQYF. CDR3 coding DNA: TGTGCCAGCAGCTTGGAAGGGAGAACCCGCACAGATACGCAGTATTTT.

The rearrangement uses TRBV28 and TRBJ2-7, with unresolved D. Germline assignment: CDR1 MDHEN and CDR2 SYDVKM. CDR3 length equals 12 residues. The V end lost 6 bases, the J end lost 2 bases, and 8 bases lay between the germline ends. The chain's CDR3 is CASSPPAYEQYF. The CDR3 DNA follows: TGTGCCAGCAGCCCTCCGGCCTACGAGCAGTACTTC.

In this sample, this clonotype turned up a few times. This chain connects TRBV18 to TRBJ1-2, with a possible D match to TRBD1 (6 bases). The CDR3 has 16 amino acids. The germline V gene encodes CDR1 KGHSH and CDR2 LQKENI. V was pared by 6 bases and J by 4 bases, with 21 bases between. CDR3 sequence: CASSEVQQGGGYGYTF. CDR3 nucleotide sequence: TGTGCCAGCTCCGAGGTCCAACAGGGAGGGGGCTATGGCTACACCTTC.

This clonotype was detected ten times or more. The chain carries TRBV12-3 or TRBV12-4 and TRBJ2-1, with 9 bases aligning to TRBD1. The CDR3 runs 14 residues. V was pared by 5 bases and J by 7 bases, with 6 bases of the junction left unmatched. The CDR3 sequence is CASSKTGGVNEQFF. The CDR3 nucleotides are TGTGCCAGCAGTAAGACAGGGGGGGTAAATGAGCAGTTCTTC.

V usage is TRBV7-9 and J usage is TRBJ2-5; TRBD1 might be the D (6 bases). CDR3 length: 15 amino acids. From germline, CDR1 is SEHNR and CDR2 FQNEAQ (reference sequence). The V end was cut by 5 bases, the J end by 4 bases, with 17 bases between. CDR3 region: CASSPGQTQGETQYF. CDR3 DNA sequence: TGTGCCAGCAGCCCAGGACAGACCCAAGGAGAGACCCAGTACTTC.

This clonotype was recorded a few times. This chain joins TRBV19 and TRBJ2-3; D unclear. The CDR3 length is 13 residues. Germline values: CDR1 LNHDA, CDR2 SQIVND (reference sequence). The V end was cut by 9 bases, the J end by 0 bases, with 10 bases between. DNA for the CDR3: TGTGCCAGGATACCTATTAGCACAGATACGCAGTATTTT. Protein product: CARIPISTDTQYF.

This clonotype was seen more than once but under ten times. The CDR3 reads CASSYNRGADTQYF. Written as DNA, the CDR3 is TGTGCCAGCAGCTACAACAGGGGTGCAGATACGCAGTATTTT. The rearrangement uses TRBV7-8 and TRBJ2-3; 7 bases line up with TRBD1. This CDR3 spans 14 amino acids. The germline gives CDR1 SGHVS, CDR2 FQNEAQ. Trimming cost V 4 bases and J 4 bases; bases outside gene matches: 5.

This clonotype has ten or more counts. V usage is TRBV27 and J usage is TRBJ2-3, with 7 bases lining up with TRBD1. The CDR3 spans 15 residues. CDR1 is MNHEY and CDR2 is SMNVEV in the germline V gene (reference sequence). Losses at the gene ends were 6 bases for V and 3 bases for J; bases not matched to a gene: 9. CDR3 DNA sequence: TGTGCCAGCAGAGTTAATTGGGACAGAACAGATACGCAGTATTTT. The encoded protein is CASRVNWDRTDTQYF.

The chain carries TRBV19 and TRBJ2-1, with D maybe TRBD1 (6 bases). This CDR3 region has 15 residues. Germline V gene sequence: CDR1 LNHDA, CDR2 SQIVND (reference sequence). Trimming stripped 9 bases from V and 8 bases from J, with 23 bases between. CDR3 sequence (DNA): TGTGCCAGCCACTTGACAGGCTGGACCCCCCATGAGCAGTTCTTC. Translated: CASHLTGWTPHEQFF.

This clonotype has a count of ten or more. This chain joins TRBV19 and TRBJ2-1, with TRBD2 matching 9 bases. This CDR3 is 16 amino acids long. Germline V lookup: CDR1 LNHDA, CDR2 SQIVND (reference sequence). The ends lost 4 bases at V and 4 bases at J; junction bases unmatched: 8. DNA of the CDR3: TGTGCCAGTAGTACTAGGACTAGCGACGGTTACAATGAGCAGTTCTTC. Its protein product is CASSTRTSDGYNEQFF.

This clonotype was counted many times. The chain employs TRBV18 and TRBJ1-6; D is unresolved. This CDR3 is built from 12 residues. Germline V gene lookup returns CDR1 KGHSH and CDR2 LQKENI. Deletions cut 8 bases from V and 6 bases from J, with 8 bases between. In nucleotides, the CDR3 is TGTGCCAGCACGACCTTTAATTCACCCCTCCACTTT. It encodes CASTTFNSPLHF.

The sample holds many counts of this clonotype. The chain uses TRBV5-1 and TRBJ2-1; D is ambiguous. V dropped 3 bases and J dropped 3 bases, with 10 bases sitting between them. The germline V gene has CDR1 SGHRS and CDR2 YFSETQ. The CDR3 is made up of 14 amino acids. In DNA, the CDR3 is TGCGCCAGCAGCTACTCGGACGGCTACAATGAGCAGTTCTTC. It translates to CASSYSDGYNEQFF.

This clonotype has at least ten counts. V and J are TRBV15 and TRBJ2-7, with D maybe TRBD2 (6 bases). Trimming pared 3 bases from V and 7 bases from J, leaving 10 bases between. Germline V lookup: CDR1 LNHNV, CDR2 YYDKDF (reference sequence). This CDR3 comprises 12 residues. CDR3 sequence (DNA): TGTGCCACCAGCAGTGGAGGGTGGGAGCAGTACTTC. Encoded protein: CATSSGGWEQYF.

As concerns this clonotype: At one boundary the junction diverges from the germline segment, which might be a read error. The rearrangement links TRBV7-2 to TRBJ2-1, with D unresolved. In germline, CDR1 is SGHTA, CDR2 FQGNSA. The CDR3 loop spans 16 amino acids. CDR3 loop: CASSLGTAAMLDEQFF. The CDR3 DNA is TGCGCCAGCAGCTTAGGTACCGCGGCCATGCTTGATGAGCAGTTCTTC. Together with reference TRBV7-2 and TRBJ2-1, the CDR3 gives the full variable domain: GAGVSQSPSNKVTEKGKDVELRCDPISGHTALYWYRQSLGQGLEFLIYFQGNSAPDKSGLPSDRFSAERTGGSVSTLTIQRTQQEDSAVYLCASSLGTAAMLDEQFFGPGTRLTVL.

The chain couples TRBV9 to TRBJ1-1, with D unclear. Germline CDR1 SGDLS, CDR2 YYNGEE. The CDR3 has 15 amino acids. Trimming shortened V by 2 bases and J by 0 bases, and 11 bases separated the two germline ends. This chain's CDR3 is CASSVAVGMNTEAFF. The CDR3 region has the DNA TGTGCCAGCAGCGTGGCGGTTGGAATGAACACTGAAGCTTTCTTT.

A note on this clonotype: This clone may be a read error of a much larger clone one base away. The V gene is TRBV5-1, the J gene TRBJ2-2; perhaps TRBD2 as D (6 bases). Germline assignment: CDR1 SGHRS and CDR2 YFSETQ. CDR3 size: 17 residues. CDR3 protein: CASSPTIAESGTGELLF. For the CDR3, the DNA is TGCGCCAGCAGCCCCACCATAGCGGAGTCGGGCACCGGGGAGCTGCTTTTT.

Many counts were recorded for this clonotype. The chain employs TRBV4-3 and TRBJ2-7; 12 bases align to TRBD1. This CDR3 comprises 16 residues. V lost 3 bases to trimming and J lost 5 bases; unmatched junction nucleotides: 8. Germline V CDR1 and CDR2: LGHNA, YSLEER. CDR3 region: CASSQGTGTGGDEQYF. The CDR3 DNA follows: TGCGCCAGCAGCCAGGGAACCGGGACAGGGGGCGACGAGCAGTACTTC.

This clonotype came up a few times. This sequence joins TRBV5-5 and TRBJ2-6, with TRBD1 identical over 9 bases. After removal of 4 bases from V and 2 bases from J, the junction contained 10 bases not matched to a gene. Germline-derived CDR1 and CDR2 are SGHKS and YYEKEE (reference sequence). This CDR3 has 18 residues. The CDR3 DNA reads TGTGCCAGCAGCACCCGGACAGGGGTAACTACTGGGGCCAACGTCCTGACTTTC. It encodes CASSTRTGVTTGANVLTF.

This clonotype was seen ten or more times. V usage is TRBV5-8 and J usage is TRBJ1-4; no clear D. Germline loops: CDR1 SGHTS, CDR2 YDEGEE. The CDR3 loop spans 15 amino acids. Trimming stripped 3 bases from V and 3 bases from J, with 12 bases between. CDR3 protein: CASSSPPDPNEKLFF. In DNA form, the CDR3 reads TGTGCCAGCAGCTCACCACCCGACCCTAATGAAAAACTGTTTTTT.

The table lists this clonotype with a few counts. The J gene is TRBJ1-2, the V gene TRBV14; D is perhaps TRBD1 (5 bases). The V end was cut by 5 bases, the J end by 1 base, with 20 bases between. Germline assignment: CDR1 SGHDN and CDR2 FVKESK. This CDR3 is 17 amino acids long. CDR3 sequence reads: CASSTTPGKTDNYGYTF. As DNA, the CDR3 is TGTGCCAGCAGCACGACTCCAGGGAAGACAGATAACTATGGCTACACCTTC. Together with reference TRBV14 and TRBJ1-2, the CDR3 gives the full variable domain: EAGVTQFPSHSVIEKGQTVTLRCDPISGHDNLYWYRRVMGKEIKFLLHFVKESKQDESGMPNNRFLAERTGGTYSTLKVQPAELEDSGVYFCASSTTPGKTDNYGYTFGSGTRLTVV.

The V gene is TRBV4-3, the J gene TRBJ2-7; D is perhaps TRBD2 (6 bases). This CDR3 region has 15 residues. Trimming took 4 bases from V and 4 from J, leaving 17 bases between them. The germline V gene has CDR1 LGHNA and CDR2 YSLEER. CDR3 sequence (DNA): TGCGCCAGCAGCCGAGAGGGGAGCGGGCTGTACGAGCAGTACTTC. Translation: CASSREGSGLYEQYF.

This clonotype turned up a few times. The genes are TRBV9 and TRBJ2-7; D gene unclear. The CDR3 length is 14 residues. CDR1 is SGDLS and CDR2 is YYNGEE in the germline V gene. Trimming shortened V by 0 bases and J by 7 bases, and 14 bases separated the two germline ends. The CDR3 DNA reads as TGTGCCAGCAGCGTAGGACGAGCATCATCGGAGCAGTACTTC. This sequence encodes CASSVGRASSEQYF.

This clonotype was counted at least ten times. The rearrangement joins TRBV5-1 to TRBJ2-3; D uncertain. The V gene lost 4 bases and the J gene lost 0 bases, with 12 bases spanning the gap. The CDR3 runs 15 residues. Germline-derived CDR1 and CDR2 are SGHRS and YFSETQ. Written as DNA, the CDR3 is TGCGCCAGCAGCGGAACTTACAGCAGCACAGATACGCAGTATTTT. Encoded protein: CASSGTYSSTDTQYF.

The chain combines TRBV5-1 with TRBJ1-6, with 12 bases fitting TRBD1. The CDR3 runs to 21 residues. In germline, CDR1 is SGHRS, CDR2 YFSETQ. The trim removed 1 base at V and 0 bases at J, leaving 11 bases unmatched. CDR3 region: CASSLRRSSGQGASYNSPLHF. The DNA of the CDR3 is TGCGCCAGCAGCTTGCGACGGTCGTCGGGACAGGGGGCCTCCTATAATTCACCCCTCCACTTT. The full variable domain, in which reference TRBV5-1 and TRBJ1-6 provide the parts outside the CDR3, is KAGVTQTPRYLIKTRGQQVTLSCSPISGHRSVSWYQQTPGQGLQFLFEYFSETQRNKGNFPGRFSGRQFSNSRSEMNVSTLELGDSALYLCASSLRRSSGQGASYNSPLHFGNGTRLTVT.